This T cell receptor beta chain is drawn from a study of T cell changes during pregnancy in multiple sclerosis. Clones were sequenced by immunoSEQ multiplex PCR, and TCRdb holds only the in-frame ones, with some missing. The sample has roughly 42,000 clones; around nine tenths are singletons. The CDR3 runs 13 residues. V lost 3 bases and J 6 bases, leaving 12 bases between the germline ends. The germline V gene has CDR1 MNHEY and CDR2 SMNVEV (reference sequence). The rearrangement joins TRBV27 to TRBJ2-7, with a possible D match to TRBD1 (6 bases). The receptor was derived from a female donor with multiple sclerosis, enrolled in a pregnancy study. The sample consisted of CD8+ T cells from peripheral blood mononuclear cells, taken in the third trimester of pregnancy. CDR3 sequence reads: CASSFGQRGEQYF. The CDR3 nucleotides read TGTGCCAGCAGTTTCGGACAGCGAGGCGAGCAGTACTTC.